The rows below give T cell receptor beta chains drawn from one sample of a study of T cell responses to AZD1222 COVID-19 vaccine. Sequenced by immunoSEQ multiplex PCR; TCRdb stores in-frame clones only, minus some. The table includes around 160,000 clones, 82% detected once. The sequencing used peripheral blood, collected on day 0 of MenACWY control vaccination. All receptors derive from an adult in good health. CDR3s include the opening cysteine and the closing phenylalanine or tryptophan. The D gene is left open where the match is weak. Clone size is stated in some rows and not others, as once, few, many or a class when expanded.

v_call	d_call	clone_size	j_call	cdr3_nt	cdr3_aa
TRBV7-9	-	-	TRBJ1-2	TGTGCCAGCAGCTTAGCTAACCTGCAGGCCGGCCGGAGCTACACCTTC	CASSLANLQAGRSYTF
TRBV12-3/TRBV12-4	-	-	TRBJ1-2	TGTGCCAGCAGTTCCCTCTATGGCTACACCTTC	CASSSLYGYTF
TRBV18	TRBD1	once	TRBJ1-2	TGTGCCAGCTCCCCCCAGGGGGATCATGGCTACACCTTC	CASSPQGDHGYTF
TRBV25-1	TRBD1	-	TRBJ1-1	TGTGCCAGTCGACAAGGGGGCGATTCTGAAGCTTTCTTT	CASRQGGDSEAFF
TRBV23-1	-	-	TRBJ1-1	TGCGCCAGCAGTCAATTAGTGAACACTGAAGCTTTCTTT	CASSQLVNTEAFF
TRBV5-4	-	-	TRBJ2-1	TGTGCCAGCACCCTTCAGTCCCTTGCGGGTGAGCAGTTCTTC	CASTLQSLAGEQFF
TRBV5-1	TRBD1	-	TRBJ2-4	TGCGCCAGCAGCTTGCCTGACAGGGGGCAGAACATTCAGTACTTC	CASSLPDRGQNIQYF
TRBV3-1/TRBV3-2	-	-	TRBJ2-1	TGTGCCAGCAGCCAAGATTTGGTGCGCGGGGAGAAAGCCCAATCCTACAATGAGCAGTTCTTC	CASSQDLVRGEKAQSYNEQFF
TRBV6-5	-	-	TRBJ1-6	TGTGCCAGCAGCGACGGAAGCTCCTATAATTCACCCCTCCACTTT	CASSDGSSYNSPLHF
TRBV19	TRBD1	-	TRBJ1-4	TGTGCCAGTAGGACAGGGGTAACTAATGAAAAACTGTTTTTT	CASRTGVTNEKLFF
TRBV5-8	-	-	TRBJ2-3	TGTGCCAGCAGCTTTGGGATGAGCACAGATACGCAGTATTTT	CASSFGMSTDTQYF
TRBV4-2	TRBD1	-	TRBJ1-4	TGTGCCAGCAGCCAAGGACAGGGTGAAAAACTGTTTTTT	CASSQGQGEKLFF
TRBV13	-	few	TRBJ2-2	TGTGCCAGCAGCTTAGAGGGGAGGACCGGGGAGCTGTTTTTT	CASSLEGRTGELFF